Below are 20 T cell receptor beta chains sequenced from a single sample in a study of blood T cell repertoires in COVID-19. Some clones are missing from TCRdb's copy, which holds only in-frame ones; the method was immunoSEQ multiplex PCR. Altogether over 100,000 clones are present, around 84% being singletons, with the ten largest covering roughly a quarter. Sample: peripheral blood. The source is a man aged 55-75 years with acute or convalescent COVID-19.

The table lists this clone with a few counts. The V call is TRBV19, the J call TRBJ1-1, with D tentatively TRBD1 (5 bases). This CDR3 comprises 14 residues. Germline V gene lookup returns CDR1 LNHDA and CDR2 SQIVND (reference sequence). The germline V and J ends were trimmed by 3 bases and 4 bases, with 12 bases remaining between them. CDR3 nucleotides: TGTGCCAGTAGTATGGGGCCCCCAAGCACTGAAGCTTTCTTT. Residues: CASSMGPPSTEAFF.

The chain recombines TRBV5-1 with TRBJ2-2; no clear D. The germline V and J ends were trimmed by 0 bases and 6 bases, with 6 bases remaining between them. CDR1 SGHRS and CDR2 YFSETQ come from the germline V gene. CDR3 length equals 13 residues. CDR3 sequence reads: CASSLDSAGELFF. CDR3 coding DNA: TGCGCCAGCAGCTTGGACAGTGCCGGGGAGCTGTTTTTT.

V gene TRBV19 combines with J gene TRBJ2-3; D might be TRBD1 (6 bases). The germline V and J ends were trimmed by 5 bases and 3 bases, with 18 bases remaining between them. CDR1 is LNHDA and CDR2 is SQIVND in the germline V gene (reference sequence). The CDR3 has 16 residues. CDR3 sequence (DNA): TGTGCCAGTAGTGAAGTAAGCGGTAGGGGGACAGATACGCAGTATTTT. This translates into CASSEVSGRGTDTQYF.

The chain employs TRBV7-6 and TRBJ2-3; 9 nucleotides align to TRBD1. J lost 5 bases, V lost 1 base, and 7 bases had no gene match. The CDR3 runs to 16 residues. The germline CDR1 and CDR2 sequences are SGHVS and FNYEAQ. For the CDR3, the DNA is TGTGCCAGCAGCTTAGTGCGCAGACAGGGGGGAGATACGCAGTATTTT. Encoded protein: CASSLVRRQGGDTQYF.

Only a few counts were recorded for this clone. V and J are TRBV6-5 and TRBJ1-5; 7 nucleotides line up with TRBD1. CDR3 size: 14 residues. Looked up from germline, CDR1 is MNHEY and CDR2 is SVGAGI. Trimming removed 5 bases from V and 7 bases from J; junction bases left unmatched: 8. The CDR3 loop reads CASSTQGTVQPQHF. CDR3 coding DNA: TGTGCCAGCAGTACACAGGGGACAGTGCAGCCCCAGCATTTT.

The rearrangement uses TRBV14 and TRBJ2-3, with TRBD2 identical over 11 bases. This CDR3 has 16 amino acids. The germline CDR1 and CDR2 sequences are SGHDN and FVKESK. V was clipped by 3 bases and J by 2 bases; unmatched bases: 4. CDR3 nucleotides: TGTGCCAGCAGCCATATAGCGGGGGGGGCCACAGATACGCAGTATTTT. Translated: CASSHIAGGATDTQYF. The full variable domain, with the rest looked up from reference TRBV14 and TRBJ2-3, is EAGVTQFPSHSVIEKGQTVTLRCDPISGHDNLYWYRRVMGKEIKFLLHFVKESKQDESGMPNNRFLAERTGGTYSTLKVQPAELEDSGVYFCASSHIAGGATDTQYFGPGTRLTVL.

The chain joins TRBV2 to TRBJ1-6; D gene unclear. The CDR3 has 13 amino acids. The germline V gene has CDR1 SNHLY and CDR2 FYNNEI. V dropped 8 bases and J dropped 0 bases, with 5 bases sitting between them. The chain's CDR3 is CASASSYNSPLHF. For the CDR3, the DNA is TGTGCCAGCGCGAGCTCCTATAATTCACCCCTCCACTTT.

The chain couples TRBV19 to TRBJ1-4; weak D call: TRBD1 (5 bases). V lost 5 bases and J lost 3, with 22 bases in between. This CDR3 region has 18 residues. Germline V gene data show CDR1 as LNHDA and CDR2 as SQIVND (reference sequence). The CDR3 here is CASSSGKGPLAANEKLFF. As DNA, the CDR3 is TGTGCCAGTAGTTCAGGAAAGGGGCCCCTGGCGGCTAATGAAAAACTGTTTTTT.

The chain recombines TRBV5-6 with TRBJ2-5, with D uncertain. The V end was cut by 0 bases, the J end by 2 bases, with 5 bases between. The CDR3 runs 13 residues. Looked up from germline, CDR1 is SGHDT and CDR2 is YYEEEE. This CDR3 reads CASSLVRQETQYF. The CDR3 DNA sequence: TGTGCCAGCAGCTTGGTACGGCAAGAGACCCAGTACTTC.

The rearrangement links TRBV27 to TRBJ2-1, with a tentative D call TRBD2 (6 bases). This CDR3 spans 14 amino acids. Germline CDR1 is MNHEY and CDR2 is SMNVEV (reference sequence). Trimming stripped 5 bases from V and 7 bases from J, with 15 bases between. This chain's CDR3 is CASSEYGGENEQFF. CDR3 coding DNA: TGTGCCAGCAGTGAGTACGGGGGAGAGAATGAGCAGTTCTTC.

The rearrangement uses TRBV27 and TRBJ2-2, with TRBD2 as a possible D gene (5 bases). This CDR3 has 18 residues. Trimming took 4 bases from V and 5 from J, leaving 23 bases between them. In germline, CDR1 is MNHEY, CDR2 SMNVEV (reference sequence). The CDR3, as DNA: TGTGCCAGCAGTTCCAAGGCGGGTCGGCTCTCCACGACCGGGGAGCTGTTTTTT. Its translation: CASSSKAGRLSTTGELFF.

The table lists this clone with a few counts. The CDR3 reads CASSRFEQGANTEAFF. CDR3 sequence (DNA): TGTGCCAGCAGCCGTTTTGAACAGGGTGCGAACACTGAAGCTTTCTTT. The chain links TRBV5-6 to TRBJ1-1; a weak D match, TRBD1 (6 bases). V lost 4 bases to trimming and J lost 1 base, with 17 bases between them. CDR1 and CDR2 (germline): SGHDT, YYEEEE. The CDR3 contains 16 residues.

The J gene is TRBJ1-4, the V gene TRBV11-2; D ambiguous. The length of the CDR3 is 15 residues. V gave up 2 bases and J gave up 2 bases, with 9 bases separating them. From germline, CDR1 is SGHAT and CDR2 FQNNGV. The DNA for the CDR3 is TGTGCCAGCAGCTTAATGGGCTTTACTAATGAAAAACTGTTTTTT. Its translation is CASSLMGFTNEKLFF.

This clone has only one observation. The J gene is TRBJ2-7, the V gene TRBV6-5; 9 nucleotides line up with TRBD1. In germline, CDR1 is MNHEY, CDR2 SVGAGI. The CDR3 contains 13 residues. V dropped 5 bases and J dropped 4; count of bases not matched to a gene: 3. The CDR3 DNA reads TGTGCCAGCAGTAGGGACAGGGAATACGAGCAGTACGTC. Residues: CASSRDREYEQYV.

This rearrangement joins TRBV24-1 to TRBJ1-2; D uncertain. CDR3 length: 13 residues. Germline V lookup: CDR1 KGHDR, CDR2 SFDVKD. The ends were cut back, 3 bases at V and 0 bases at J, with 4 bases in the middle. Here the CDR3 reads CATSDTANYGYTF. The CDR3 DNA sequence: TGTGCCACCAGTGATACTGCTAACTATGGCTACACCTTC.

The chain combines TRBV11-2 with TRBJ1-1; D uncertain. This CDR3 contains 14 residues. The germline CDR1 and CDR2 sequences are SGHAT and FQNNGV. Trimming cost V 3 bases and J 5 bases, with 13 bases left between them. The CDR3 sequence: CASSFFGSLTEAFF. In nucleotides, the CDR3 is TGTGCCAGCAGCTTTTTCGGGTCCTTAACTGAAGCTTTCTTT.

V and J are TRBV11-2 and TRBJ2-5; 7 bases match TRBD2. Germline lookup yields CDR1 SGHAT and CDR2 FQNNGV. J lost 5 bases, V lost 5 bases, and 5 bases had no gene match. The CDR3 contains 13 residues. The CDR3 DNA is TGTGCCAGCAGCACTCCGGGAGGCGAGACCCAGTACTTC. Translation: CASSTPGGETQYF.

This clone occurred a few times. CDR3 protein: CSVDRVVAEQFF. The CDR3 region has the DNA TGCAGCGTTGACAGGGTGGTGGCTGAGCAGTTCTTC. The V gene is TRBV29-1, the J gene TRBJ2-1; tentatively, D is TRBD1 (5 bases). The CDR3 covers 12 residues. Germline CDR1 SQVTM, CDR2 ANQGSEA. Trimming took off 3 bases at V and 9 bases at J, with 12 bases between the two ends.

V is TRBV24-1 and J is TRBJ2-7; 11 bases are a match to TRBD1. Germline V CDR1 and CDR2: KGHDR, SFDVKD. The CDR3 contains 17 residues. V lost 3 bases to trimming and J lost 6 bases; unmatched junction nucleotides: 12. CDR3 bases: TGTGCCACCAGTGATCCGGGGGCCGGGACAGGGGGGATCGAGCAGTACTTC. It specifies CATSDPGAGTGGIEQYF.

Written as DNA, the CDR3 is TGTGCCAGCAACGGGGGAGGGCCCTTTCGGGAGACCCAGTACTTC. Protein product: CASNGGGPFRETQYF. The chain has TRBV28 and TRBJ2-5; 7 bases align to TRBD2. There are 15 residues in the CDR3. V was pared by 7 bases and J by 5 bases, with 13 bases of the junction left unmatched. In germline, CDR1 is MDHEN, CDR2 SYDVKM.